This TCR beta chain was profiled in a study of T-cell reconstitution after alpha-beta-depleted transplantation in children. Findings and limits, study-wide: T-cell counts and diversity were attributed mostly to newly produced T cells one year after transplant.

V dropped 3 bases and J dropped 5 bases, with 11 bases sitting between them. Germline CDR1 and CDR2: SNHLY and FYNNEI. The CDR3 runs to 14 residues. Researchers prepared the TCRbeta library using unique molecular identifiers, the study reports. TCRdb passed the PCR reads through MiXCR, listing each CDR3 protein once. The table has hundreds of thousands of distinct CDR3 sequences, around 25% seen once. Only a few counts were recorded for this clonotype. Its antigen is unidentified. The sequence was collected from a female patient aged 2-9 years who had a stem cell transplant for congenital amegakaryocytic thrombocytopenia, so the T cells may come from the graft donor. The V gene is TRBV2, the J gene TRBJ2-1; weak D call: TRBD1 (5 bases). The source was PBMCs, mostly from graft donor cells, collected 360 days after TCRalphabeta/CD19-depleted stem cell transplant. The CDR3 is CASSDEVGHNEQFF. The DNA of the CDR3 is TGTGCCAGCAGTGACGAGGTGGGGCACAATGAGCAGTTCTTC.